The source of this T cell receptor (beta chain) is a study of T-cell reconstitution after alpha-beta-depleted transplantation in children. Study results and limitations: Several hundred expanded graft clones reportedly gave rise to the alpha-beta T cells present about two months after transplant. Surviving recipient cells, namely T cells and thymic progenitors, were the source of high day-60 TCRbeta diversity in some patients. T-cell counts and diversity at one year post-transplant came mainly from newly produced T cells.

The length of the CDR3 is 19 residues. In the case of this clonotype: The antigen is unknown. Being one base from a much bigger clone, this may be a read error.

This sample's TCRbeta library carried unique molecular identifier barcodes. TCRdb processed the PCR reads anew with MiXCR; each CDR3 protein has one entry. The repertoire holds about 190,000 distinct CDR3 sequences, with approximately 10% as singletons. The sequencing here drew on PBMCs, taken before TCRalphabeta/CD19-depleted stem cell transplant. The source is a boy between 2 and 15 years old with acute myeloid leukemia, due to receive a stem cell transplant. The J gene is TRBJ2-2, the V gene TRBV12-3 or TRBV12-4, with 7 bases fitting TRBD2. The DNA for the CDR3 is TGTGCCATCAGTTTAACCGCCGGGGTGTGGGGGGGAAACACCGGGGAGCTGTTTTTT. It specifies CAISLTAGVWGGNTGELFF.